A single sample gave rise to the 21 T cell receptor beta chains below, sequenced in a study of cytomegalovirus exposure and HLA in healthy donors (dated by TCRdb to 2017 to 2019). Receptor amplification or capture employed the immunoSEQ multiplex PCR assay. For the multiplex PCR, a mixture combining 60 forward primers for TCR Vbeta segments and 13 reverse primers for TCR Jbeta segments was used. TCRdb carries this immuneACCESS record with in-frame sequences only. Its versions omit some clonotypes, under half of them owing to an unresolved V gene in the studies checked, with the rest unexplained. The sample has some 160,000 clones on record, over 80% of them singletons. Roughly 6.2% of the sample rests with the top ten. The sample comprised PBMCs. The receptor set was obtained from a male donor in good health and CMV-seropositive.

Only one count was recorded for this clone. This CDR3 is CASSASGNSYNEQFF. CDR3 coding DNA: TGTGCCAGCAGCGCTAGCGGAAACTCCTACAATGAGCAGTTCTTC. The chain links TRBV9 to TRBJ2-1, with 7 bases identical to TRBD2. This CDR3 has 15 residues. Trimming at V came to 3 bases and at J to 0 bases, leaving 3 bases not matched to a gene. Germline assignment: CDR1 SGDLS and CDR2 YYNGEE.

The J gene is TRBJ2-7, the V gene TRBV15; TRBD2 aligns across 8 bases. CDR1 and CDR2 (germline): LNHNV, YYDKDF (reference sequence). Trimming took 4 bases from V and 3 from J; bases not matched to a gene: 2. CDR3 length: 13 amino acids. The CDR3 loop reads CATSTGGYYEQYF. The DNA of the CDR3 is TGTGCCACCAGCACGGGAGGGTACTACGAGCAGTACTTC.

The chain combines TRBV18 with TRBJ1-5, with D tentatively TRBD1 (6 bases). Trimming took 2 bases from V and 0 from J, leaving 14 bases between them. The CDR3 runs to 17 residues. The germline V gene encodes CDR1 KGHSH and CDR2 LQKENI. In nucleotides, the CDR3 is TGTGCCAGCTCACCATACAGGGTAATTGGTAGCAATCAGCCCCAGCATTTT. It is translated as CASSPYRVIGSNQPQHF.

The CDR3: CASSPPDRPKNIQYF. The CDR3 DNA sequence: TGTGCCAGCTCACCCCCGGACAGACCCAAAAACATTCAGTACTTC. V gene TRBV18 combines with J gene TRBJ2-4; perhaps TRBD1 as D (6 bases). Per germline, CDR1 KGHSH and CDR2 LQKENI. The CDR3 has 15 amino acids. V was shortened by 3 bases and J by 2 bases, with 11 bases between the two germline ends.

V usage is TRBV7-2 and J usage is TRBJ2-1; D is perhaps TRBD1 (6 bases). CDR1 and CDR2 (germline): SGHTA, FQGNSA. The V end lost 5 bases, the J end lost 0 bases, and 8 bases lay between the germline ends. There are 14 residues in the CDR3. CDR3 bases: TGTGCCAGCAGCCTGGACAGCTCCTACAATGAGCAGTTCTTC. Its protein product is CASSLDSSYNEQFF.

This clone was counted once. The chain carries TRBV13 and TRBJ2-5; TRBD2 matches at 8 bases. V lost 6 bases, J lost 5 bases, and 5 bases stayed unmatched. The CDR3 spans 13 residues. The germline V gene has CDR1 PRHDT and CDR2 FYEKMQ (reference sequence). CDR3 protein: CASSPRGGETQYF. The CDR3 nucleotides are TGTGCCAGCAGTCCCCGGGGGGGGGAGACCCAGTACTTC.

This chain connects TRBV2 to TRBJ1-2, with 10 bases that match TRBD1. J lost 9 bases, V lost 0 bases, and 7 bases had no gene match. The CDR3 spans 15 residues. CDR1 SNHLY and CDR2 FYNNEI come from the germline V gene. The CDR3 nucleotides are TGTGCCAGCAGTGAAGCGCTTCGACAGGGGGCTCGCTACACCTTC. Translation: CASSEALRQGARYTF.

Remarks on this clone: A junction end diverges from the germline sequence, so it may reflect a read error. This chain uses TRBV19 with TRBJ1-2, with 7 positions matching TRBD1. From germline, CDR1 is LNHDA and CDR2 SQIVND (reference sequence). This CDR3 has 15 amino acids. CDR3 nucleotides: TGTGCCAGTAGGATAGGAGGGGGCGAGGGGTATGGCTACACCTTC. Translating it yields CASRIGGGEGYGYTF.

This clone was detected once. This sequence joins TRBV27 and TRBJ2-6; a weak D match, TRBD2 (5 bases). The ends were cut back, 2 bases at V and 4 bases at J, with 15 bases in the middle. The CDR3 loop spans 17 amino acids. The germline V gene encodes CDR1 MNHEY and CDR2 SMNVEV (reference sequence). The CDR3 coding sequence is TGTGCCAGCAGTTTAATATTGCGGGCTACCGGGGCCAACGTCCTGACTTTC. Translating gives CASSLILRATGANVLTF.

This clone was counted once. The CDR3 spells CASSPQPTGELFF. DNA of the CDR3: TGTGCCAGCAGCCCACAGCCGACCGGGGAGCTGTTTTTT. The rearrangement links TRBV13 to TRBJ2-2, with no clear D. The CDR3 is 13 residues long. V was cut by 5 bases and J by 5 bases, with 9 bases left in between. In germline, CDR1 is PRHDT, CDR2 FYEKMQ (reference sequence).

The rearrangement links TRBV30 to TRBJ1-1; weak D call: TRBD1 (5 bases). CDR3 length: 15 residues. The germline V gene has CDR1 GTSNPN and CDR2 SVGIG (reference sequence). The germline V and J ends were trimmed by 1 base and 1 base, with 13 bases remaining between them. CDR3 coding DNA: TGTGCCTGGAGTGGGTTGGACAACCGGAACACTGAAGCTTTCTTT. Translating it yields CAWSGLDNRNTEAFF.

The chain joins TRBV10-3 to TRBJ1-1, with D possibly being TRBD1 (6 bases). The CDR3 runs 17 residues. V lost 3 bases to trimming and J lost 11 bases, with 28 bases between them. CDR1 and CDR2 (germline): ENHRY, SYGVKD. The chain's CDR3 is CAISDSLGRGGPVGAFF. The CDR3 nucleotides are TGTGCCATCAGTGATAGTTTGGGGAGGGGGGGTCCGGTTGGGGCTTTCTTT.

The chain employs TRBV6-5 and TRBJ2-3; 10 bases line up with TRBD1. V lost 10 bases, J lost 1 base, and 2 bases stayed unmatched. CDR1 is MNHEY and CDR2 is SVGAGI in the germline V gene. The CDR3 covers 13 residues. Written as DNA, the CDR3 is TGTGCCACTGGACAGGGGGGCACAGATACGCAGTATTTT. Protein sequence: CATGQGGTDTQYF.

V usage is TRBV30 and J usage is TRBJ2-1; the match to TRBD2 covers 7 bases. V was clipped by 1 base and J by 3 bases; unmatched bases: 6. This CDR3 region has 15 residues. The germline CDR1 and CDR2 sequences are GTSNPN and SVGIG (reference sequence). The CDR3 DNA reads as TGTGCCTGGAGTGATTTGAGGGAGGGCTACAATGAGCAGTTCTTC. As protein: CAWSDLREGYNEQFF.

The chain joins TRBV19 to TRBJ2-7; tentative D call: TRBD2 (5 bases). This CDR3 has 14 amino acids. CDR1 is LNHDA, CDR2 SQIVND, per germline (reference sequence). V lost 6 bases, J lost 2 bases, and 14 bases lay in between. CDR3 protein: CASSSGRGPYEQYF. The DNA of the CDR3 is TGTGCCAGTAGCAGTGGACGGGGTCCCTACGAGCAGTACTTC.

In its sample, this clone was seen a few times. The V and J genes are TRBV30 and TRBJ2-2; 9 bases line up with TRBD2. Germline loops: CDR1 GTSNPN, CDR2 SVGIG (reference sequence). This CDR3 is 14 amino acids long. V was pared by 3 bases and J by 2 bases, with 1 base of the junction left unmatched. The CDR3 here is CAWRAGGNTGELFF. DNA for the CDR3: TGTGCCTGGAGAGCGGGAGGTAACACCGGGGAGCTGTTTTTT. Combining the CDR3 with reference TRBV30 and TRBJ2-2 gives the whole variable domain SQTIHQWPATLVQPVGSPLSLECTVEGTSNPNLYWYRQAAGRGLQLLFYSVGIGQISSEVPQNLSASRPQDRQFILSSKKLLLSDSGFYLCAWRAGGNTGELFFGEGSRLTVL.

This clone was counted once. One junction end disagrees with the germline gene, perhaps due to a read error. The CDR3 DNA is TGTGCCAGTAGTATGTGGGCTAGCGGGAGGGCCTCCAACGAGCAGTACTTC. It specifies CASSMWASGRASNEQYF. The chain uses TRBV19 and TRBJ2-7; 12 bases fit TRBD2. Germline V gene lookup returns CDR1 LNHDA and CDR2 SQIVND (reference sequence). The CDR3 consists of 17 residues.

V gene TRBV5-3 combines with J gene TRBJ2-7; 8 nucleotides agree with TRBD2. TRBV5-3 is an ORF, and what it does is uncertain. Trimming took 4 bases from V and 3 from J; bases not matched to a gene: 6. This CDR3 comprises 14 residues. CDR3 sequence reads: CARSKRLARYEQYF. The CDR3 DNA follows: TGTGCCAGAAGCAAACGACTAGCGCGCTACGAGCAGTACTTC.

The chain has TRBV5-6 and TRBJ2-7; D may be TRBD1 (5 bases). The germline V gene has CDR1 SGHDT and CDR2 YYEEEE. The V and J ends lost 6 bases and 5 bases respectively, with 12 bases between them. The CDR3 covers 12 residues. DNA for the CDR3: TGTGCCAGCAAGGGATCCAGGGACGAGCAGTACTTC. It encodes CASKGSRDEQYF. The full variable domain, completed using reference TRBV5-6 and TRBJ2-7, is DAGVTQSPTHLIKTRGQQVTLRCSPKSGHDTVSWYQQALGQGPQFIFQYYEEEERQRGNFPDRFSGHQFPNYSSELNVNALLLGDSALYLCASKGSRDEQYFGPGTRLTVT.

There are a few counts of this clone. V is TRBV6-1 and J is TRBJ2-7, with TRBD1 matching 9 bases. CDR1 is MNHNS and CDR2 is SASEGT in the germline V gene. This CDR3 is built from 14 residues. Trimming removed 6 bases from V and 5 bases from J; junction bases left unmatched: 8. CDR3 protein: CASSPQGAGNEQYF. The CDR3 DNA is TGTGCCAGCAGCCCACAGGGGGCGGGAAACGAGCAGTACTTC.

This clone appeared a few times. The V call is TRBV18, the J call TRBJ1-2, with D possibly being TRBD1 (5 bases). Trimming shortened V by 6 bases and J by 4 bases, and 21 bases separated the two germline ends. The CDR3 is made up of 16 amino acids. Germline V gene lookup returns CDR1 KGHSH and CDR2 LQKENI. CDR3: CASSRSSQSGGYGYTF. Here the CDR3 DNA reads TGTGCCAGCTCGCGCAGTTCACAATCCGGGGGCTATGGCTACACCTTC.